The 2 T cell receptor beta chains below were found in one sample sequenced in a study of read filtering for tumor transcriptome and immune sequencing. The library was built from around 0.4 ug RNA with molecular barcoded adaptors for alpha/delta and beta/gamma chains. TCRdb ran MiXCR on the reads and lists one entry per CDR3 protein. Here the sample spans 93,000 or so distinct CDR3 sequences, around a fifth being singletons. Material for sequencing was a population of CD138-negative cells sorted from bone marrow. These receptors were collected from a donor at least 40 years old with multiple myeloma.

Notes on this clonotype: This could be a read error, since a much larger clone is one nucleotide away. The rearrangement uses TRBV5-4 and TRBJ2-7; D unresolved. Looked up from germline, CDR1 is SGHNT and CDR2 is YYREEE (reference sequence). CDR3 length: 13 amino acids. V dropped 5 bases and J dropped 2 bases, with 11 bases sitting between them. CDR3 sequence: CASSLVLPYEQYF. CDR3 sequence (DNA): TGTGCCAGCAGTCTGGTACTGCCCTACGAGCAGTACTTC.

This clonotype showed up just a few times. The chain uses TRBV7-9 and TRBJ2-5, with D perhaps TRBD1 or TRBD2 (6 bases each). There are 14 residues in the CDR3. Germline CDR1 SEHNR, CDR2 FQNEAQ (reference sequence). The V and J ends lost 5 bases and 1 base respectively, with 11 bases between them. Written as DNA, the CDR3 is TGTGCCAGCAGCCGGGGGACATCCCAAGAGACCCAGTACTTC. Translating gives CASSRGTSQETQYF.